The clone carrying this TCR beta chain was seen more than once but under ten times. Germline is not matched at one junction end, which may reflect a read error. The length of the CDR3 is 16 residues. The germline CDR1 and CDR2 sequences are WSHSY and SAAADI. The data were taken from a study of early T cells in non-severe SARS-CoV-2 infection. The library protocol tagged individual cDNA molecules with unique molecular identifiers. TCRdb re-called the 5' RACE reads with MiXCR, one entry per CDR3 protein. The profile covers tens of thousands of distinct CDR3 sequences, with 11% appearing a single time and about a tenth taken by the ten largest.

The sequence was collected from an adult who was a healthcare worker with PCR-confirmed SARS-CoV-2 infection or an uninfected control (not recorded which). Input material: whole blood. The chain combines TRBV10-2 with TRBJ1-3, with TRBD1 matching over 7 bases. In DNA form, the CDR3 reads TGCGCCAGCAGCGTTACAACAGGGGCCTCTGAAAACACCATATATTTT. Translation gives CASSVTTGASENTIYF.